This TCR beta chain was observed in a study of identical twins (dated by TCRdb to the mid-2010s). As for the study more broadly: TCR alpha and beta repertoires from monozygotic twins, unrelated adults of various ages and cord blood were deep-sequenced to test whether fetal clonotypes persist. To rule out contamination, the twin experiments were replicated at different times with different library preparation protocols. Results the study describes overall, beyond this receptor: Because the same donors could not be followed over many years, the conclusions depended on cross-sectional statistical analysis. Recombination models systematically underestimated out-of-frame TCR alpha sharing in monozygotic twins but agreed with sharing between unrelated individuals. Fewer insertions were carried by abundant cord blood beta clonotypes, a similar but weaker trend appeared in young adult naive repertoires, and no such trend appeared in memory repertoires. Excess twin sharing in beta out-of-frame sequences was weaker because fewer shared sequences lowered the signal-to-noise ratio. Compared with coincidental sharing between unrelated individuals, an excess of low generation-probability sequences was observed among out-of-frame TCR alpha sequences shared between twins. Invariant T cells such as MAIT and iNKT could partly confound zero-insertion analyses, although diverse VJ usage argued against such confounding for most clonotypes.

This clonotype was seen ten or more times. The antigen this receptor binds is unknown. One base away there is no much larger clone; base qualities are not given. Every donor in the study was a healthy Caucasian. Three pairs of female monozygotic twins, all aged roughly 18 to 29 years, were included in the twin cohort. Peripheral blood mononuclear cells were used as the source from which RNA for TCR libraries was isolated. Library generation was performed with 5' RACE. TCRdb lists the instrument as Illumina HiSeq 2000. A universal primer binding site was introduced by template switching, and a unique molecular identifier was present in the final cDNA, enabling accurate counting of TCR cDNA molecules. Specific primers in the conserved constant-segment region were used to synthesize first-strand cDNA for TCR alpha and beta chains. To control for contamination, each cDNA library was double barcoded with a SMART-Mk sample barcode plus Illumina barcodes. TruSeq adapter sequences along with Illumina sample barcodes were introduced in two successive PCR steps. TCR alpha and beta cDNA libraries were sequenced on the Illumina HiSeq platform with custom primers. Per the original workflow: MiGEC processed the raw reads to extract unique molecular identifiers, while MiXCR was used to determine the CDR3 positions. For each individual, recombination models were inferred using an EM algorithm with the repgenHMM and IGoR tools. Shared clonotypes were analyzed with the tcR package in R, and sharing was normalized by the product of cloneset sizes. To study raw recombination free of thymic and clonal selection effects, out-of-frame nonproductive sequences were analyzed. TCRdb ran its own pipeline on the public reads, namely fastp trimming at Q25 and MiXCR clone calling, and kept in-frame beta chains. Merged by CDR3 protein, the rows form single entries marked with the most common genes and DNA. The V and J calls were not made by the authors but by TCRdb's processing. Here the sample has approximately 700,000 distinct CDR3 sequences; approximately 18% occur a single time. The top ten clones comprise around 14% of the sample.

The sample was also linked to a second study, of T cells expressing NK-cell markers. Taken from the second paper: Under 10 donors provided sorted CD3+CD56+NKG2C+, CD3+CD56+NKG2C- and CD3+CD56-NKG2C+ T-cell subsets, whose TCR beta-chain repertoires were profiled. Most of the eight sequenced donors were HCMV-seropositive and one was HCMV-seronegative. In several experiments an anti-gammadeltaTCR antibody was added to restrict sorting to alphabetaTCR-expressing T cells. In over 5 donors, the dominant CD3+CD56+NKG2C+ clonotypes were among the top 10 CD8+ clonotypes and accounted for roughly 1.0-8% of CD8+ T cells. Those dominant clonotypes were again the most abundant among CD3+CD56-NKG2C+ cells in a few donors, at roughly 25-65%. Whether the expanded NKG2C-expressing T cell clones were specific for HCMV antigens remained unclear. All eight donors whose samples were sequenced were randomly selected healthy volunteers, three of them men and five women. To determine HCMV serostatus, a commercial ELISA kit was used to detect HCMV-specific IgG in serum. For six donors, unsorted PBMC were also used to sequence bulk peripheral blood T-cell repertoires. MIGEC handled demultiplexing of the reads and grouping by UMI, while MiTCR was used to assemble and quantify clonotypes. Only TCR cDNA sequences supported by at least two reads were kept to exclude erroneous sequences. The tcR package was used for downstream repertoire analysis, and clonotypes were matched across fractions by CDR3 nucleotide sequence plus V segment. VDJmatch was used to annotate antigen specificity against VDJdb, with one amino acid substitution in CDR3 allowed.

The clonotype was recovered from a woman aged 18-29 years in good health. Sequencing was done on a sample of PBMCs.

The nucleotide sequence reads as follows: TGCAGTGCCGTTAGAGGACTAGCGGGCTACGAGCAGTACTTC. Its translation is CSAVRGLAGYEQYF. The chain is made from TRBV20-1 and TRBJ2-7, with TRBD2 matching 11 junction bases. The CDR3 runs 14 residues from the cysteine to the phenylalanine. Solely the CDR3 DNA is kept, with 42 bases framed from the first base. Reading the germline V gene (reference sequence) gives CDR1 DFQATT and CDR2 SNEGSKA. V is pruned by 6 bases and J by 3 bases, leaving 7 bases of the junction without a gene match.